Listed below are T cell receptor beta chains from one sample, sequenced in a study of early stage breast cancer tumors. The repertoire was sequenced with immunoSEQ multiplex PCR; TCRdb's copy has only in-frame clones and lacks some. The sample includes 30,000 or so clones, more than 65% seen only once; the top ten take 4% to 5%. The specimen sequenced was blood. All receptors derive from a person aged 35-49 years with breast cancer. The CDR3 runs from the conserved cysteine through the conserved F or W. The order of the fields is J gene, clone size, V gene, D gene, CDR3 DNA, CDR3 protein. D genes are given only for firm matches. Some rows have no size entry. The others give once, few or many, or a class for an expanded clone.

J: TRBJ1-5; size: medium-sized; V: TRBV19; D: -; DNA: TGTGCCAGTAGTACGAGACAGGTCCAAAATCAGCCCCAGCATTTT; CDR3: CASSTRQVQNQPQHF
J: TRBJ1-3; size: -; V: TRBV4-1; D: TRBD1; DNA: TGCGCCAGCAGCCCAACTTGGGGACAGGGACTAATTGCTTTAGTAAACACCATATATTTT; CDR3: CASSPTWGQGLIALVNTIYF
J: TRBJ2-1; size: -; V: TRBV30; D: -; DNA: TGTGCCTGGAGTCTGGGGCGGTACAATGAGCAGTTCTTC; CDR3: CAWSLGRYNEQFF
J: TRBJ1-2; size: -; V: TRBV7-2; D: TRBD1; DNA: TGTGCCAGCAGCCCTCTCAGGGGGGCGCTTAACTATGGCTACACCTTC; CDR3: CASSPLRGALNYGYTF
J: TRBJ2-1; size: -; V: TRBV11-1; D: TRBD2; DNA: TGTGCCAGCAGCTCAGCGGGGTCTAGGAATGAGCAGTTCTTC; CDR3: CASSSAGSRNEQFF
J: TRBJ2-3; size: -; V: TRBV7-9; D: -; DNA: TGTGCCAGCAGCTTCGGCAGACCCACAGATACGCAGTATTTT; CDR3: CASSFGRPTDTQYF
J: TRBJ2-5; size: few; V: TRBV5-4; D: -; DNA: TGTGCCAGCAGCTTGGTGGCCCAAGAGACCCAGTACTTC; CDR3: CASSLVAQETQYF
J: TRBJ2-1; size: -; V: TRBV11-2; D: TRBD2; DNA: TGTGCCAGCAGCTTAGAGGGACTAGCGGGGCCCAGGAATGAGCAGTTCTTC; CDR3: CASSLEGLAGPRNEQFF
J: TRBJ1-1; size: -; V: TRBV4-3; D: TRBD1; DNA: TGCGCCAGCAGCCCGGGGACAGACACTGAAGCTTTCTTT; CDR3: CASSPGTDTEAFF
J: TRBJ2-1; size: few; V: TRBV5-1; D: -; DNA: TGCGCCAGCAGCTTGGGGCAGAACTACAATGAGCAGTTCTTC; CDR3: CASSLGQNYNEQFF
J: TRBJ2-5; size: -; V: TRBV28; D: -; DNA: TGTGCCAGCAGGCAAACGGTTCAAGAGACCCAGTACTTC; CDR3: CASRQTVQETQYF
J: TRBJ2-5; size: -; V: TRBV11-1; D: -; DNA: TGTGCCAGCAGCCCGCGGGCGGCACAAGAGACCCAGTACTTC; CDR3: CASSPRAAQETQYF
J: TRBJ1-4; size: once; V: TRBV29-1; D: TRBD1; DNA: TGCAGCGTTAGCAAAGGGACAGCCGATGAAAAACTGTTTTTT; CDR3: CSVSKGTADEKLFF
J: TRBJ2-7; size: -; V: TRBV6-5; D: -; DNA: TGTGCCAGCAGTTATGCACAGGGCCACGAGCAGTACTTC; CDR3: CASSYAQGHEQYF
J: TRBJ2-1; size: -; V: TRBV7-9; D: TRBD2; DNA: TGTGCCAGCAGCCCCAGGACTAGCGGGAGGGGGACCGGCAATGAGCAGTTCTTC; CDR3: CASSPRTSGRGTGNEQFF
J: TRBJ1-5; size: -; V: TRBV28; D: -; DNA: TGTGCCAGCAGTCCTCACACAGTTTGGGACCTACAGCCCCAGCATTTT; CDR3: CASSPHTVWDLQPQHF
J: TRBJ1-1; size: few; V: TRBV30; D: TRBD1; DNA: TGTGCCTGGAGTTCCGGACAGGGGAACACTGAAGCTTTCTTT; CDR3: CAWSSGQGNTEAFF
J: TRBJ1-2; size: -; V: TRBV6-5; D: -; DNA: TGTGCCAGCAGGAAAGGAGTCTATGGCTACACCTTC; CDR3: CASRKGVYGYTF
J: TRBJ2-3; size: few; V: TRBV4-2; D: TRBD2; DNA: TGTGCCAGCAGCCAAGAGATTCTCGGACTAGGGCCAGATACGCAGTATTTT; CDR3: CASSQEILGLGPDTQYF
J: TRBJ1-1; size: -; V: TRBV19; D: -; DNA: TGTGCCAGTAGTCCAAGACAGGCACAAGCTTTCTTT; CDR3: CASSPRQAQAFF
J: TRBJ1-1; size: -; V: TRBV18; D: -; DNA: TGTGCCAGCTCACCACGGTCGACAGAAACCACTGAAGCTTTCTTT; CDR3: CASSPRSTETTEAFF
J: TRBJ2-7; size: once; V: TRBV5-1; D: -; DNA: TGCGCCAGCAGCTTGGGGGTTCCCCGATCCTACGAGCAGTACTTC; CDR3: CASSLGVPRSYEQYF
J: TRBJ1-3; size: -; V: TRBV18; D: -; DNA: TGTGCCAGCTCACCGTCGAGGGGTCCCAGTAACACCATATATTTT; CDR3: CASSPSRGPSNTIYF
J: TRBJ2-4; size: -; V: TRBV5-5; D: TRBD1; DNA: TGTGCCAGCAGCTTGGAGACAGGGACGGACATTCAGTACTTC; CDR3: CASSLETGTDIQYF
J: TRBJ2-7; size: -; V: TRBV25-1; D: -; DNA: TGTGCCAGCAGTTCTCACGGGCTCTCCTACGAGCAGTACTTC; CDR3: CASSSHGLSYEQYF
J: TRBJ1-1; size: -; V: TRBV30; D: TRBD1; DNA: TGTGCCTGGAGTATCCCCCGGACAGGGAGAGGAACTGAAGCTTTCTTT; CDR3: CAWSIPRTGRGTEAFF
J: TRBJ1-2; size: -; V: TRBV5-1; D: TRBD1; DNA: TGCGCCAGCAGCTTTTCACAGGGGGCTGGTCGCTATGGCTACACCTTC; CDR3: CASSFSQGAGRYGYTF
J: TRBJ2-5; size: -; V: TRBV25-1; D: -; DNA: TGTGCCAGCAGTTTGGGGGGCGGGGAGACCCAGTACTTC; CDR3: CASSLGGGETQYF
J: TRBJ2-2; size: -; V: TRBV9; D: -; DNA: TGTGCCAGCAGCGGATTTCAGGGGGAGCTGTTTTTT; CDR3: CASSGFQGELFF
J: TRBJ2-7; size: -; V: TRBV10-2; D: -; DNA: TGCGCCAGCAAGGTGTCCTCCTACGAGCAGTACTTC; CDR3: CASKVSSYEQYF